This is a list of T cell receptor beta chains from one sample in a study of T-cell memory formation after mild COVID-19. TCRdb itself ran the 5' RACE reads through MiXCR, one entry per CDR3 protein. The sample includes about 430,000 distinct CDR3 sequences, approximately 19% of them seen just once. The sequencing sample was made of PBMCs or a T cell subset sorted from them (not recorded which). The receptors were sampled from a man younger than 35 who had mild COVID-19 (a few samples of this study predate the infection). Cell type and time point are not known. The CDR3 runs from the conserved cysteine through the conserved F or W. The D gene is left open where the match is weak. Not every row has a clone size; where given, it reads once, few, many or a size class.

J	V	size	D	CDR3	DNA
TRBJ2-5	TRBV7-9	few	.	CASTNIVSETQYF	TGTGCCAGCACTAATATTGTATCGGAGACCCAGTACTTC
TRBJ2-1	TRBV28	.	TRBD1	CASMTDRVYNEQFF	TGTGCCAGCATGACGGACAGGGTGTACAATGAGCAGTTCTTC
TRBJ1-1	TRBV5-5	.	.	CASRRPGQGTEAFF	TGTGCCAGCAGGCGACCGGGACAAGGTACTGAAGCTTTCTTT
TRBJ1-2	TRBV3-2	few	.	CASSLTRVGGYGYTF	TGTGCCAGCAGCCTAACGCGGGTGGGAGGCTATGGCTACACCTTC
TRBJ1-1	TRBV27	.	.	CASSLTFSNINTEAFF	TGTGCCAGCAGTTTAACTTTTTCGAATATAAACACTGAAGCTTTCTTT
TRBJ1-5	TRBV11-2	few	.	CASSFVFIRGARFTLCSNQPQHF	TGTGCCAGCAGCTTTGTATTCATAAGGGGGGCGCGTTTCACACTGTGTAGCAATCAGCCCCAGCATTTT
TRBJ1-1	TRBV29-1	.	TRBD1	CSAPTGTGLNTEAFF	TGCAGCGCTCCGACCGGGACAGGGCTGAACACTGAAGCTTTCTTT
TRBJ2-5	TRBV6-2/TRBV6-3	few	TRBD2	CASGPGLAAQETQYF	TGTGCCAGCGGACCGGGACTAGCGGCCCAAGAGACCCAGTACTTC
TRBJ2-1	TRBV20-1	.	.	CSARDRRTATLREQFF	TGCAGTGCTAGAGATCGTCGGACGGCTACTCTCAGGGAGCAGTTCTTC
TRBJ1-6	TRBV7-9	.	.	CASSFLQGGSPLHF	TGTGCCAGCAGCTTCTTACAGGGAGGATCACCCCTCCACTTT
TRBJ2-5	TRBV20-1	.	.	CSARDGGWGETQYF	TGCAGTGCTAGGGATGGGGGATGGGGGGAGACCCAGTACTTC
TRBJ2-3	TRBV12-3/TRBV12-4	many	TRBD2	CASSPIAGGITDTQYF	TGTGCCAGCAGTCCAATAGCGGGGGGGATCACAGATACGCAGTATTTT
TRBJ1-3	TRBV2	few	.	CASSRDLRSSGNTIYF	TGTGCCAGCAGCAGGGATCTGCGGAGCTCTGGAAACACCATATATTTT
TRBJ2-6	TRBV5-1	few	TRBD1	CASSEGDRSSSGANVLTF	TGCGCCAGCAGCGAAGGGGACAGATCTTCCTCTGGGGCCAACGTCCTGACTTTC
TRBJ2-1	TRBV12-3/TRBV12-4	.	.	CASKQVLSYNEQFF	TGTGCCAGCAAGCAGGTCTTGTCCTACAATGAGCAGTTCTTC
TRBJ1-2	TRBV5-1	.	.	CASHDGEYGYTF	TGCGCCAGTCATGACGGGGAATATGGCTACACCTTC
TRBJ1-6	TRBV1	few	.	CTSSQPAIPGGWTLGSPLHF	TGCACCAGCAGCCAACCCGCCATCCCCGGAGGGTGGACCTTAGGGTCACCCCTCCACTTT
TRBJ1-6	TRBV6-6	few	.	CASSGYRDEDSPLHF	TGTGCCAGCAGTGGGTACAGGGATGAGGATTCACCCCTCCACTTT
TRBJ1-3	TRBV18	.	.	CASSPDVAGNTIYF	TGTGCCAGCTCACCTGATGTGGCTGGAAACACCATATATTTT
TRBJ2-5	TRBV14	.	TRBD1	CASSIQGRQETQYF	TGTGCCAGCAGCATACAGGGGCGGCAAGAGACCCAGTACTTC
TRBJ1-2	TRBV29-1	.	TRBD1	CSVYPNGQDGYTF	TGCAGCGTCTACCCCAATGGACAGGATGGCTACACCTTC
TRBJ1-5	TRBV12-3/TRBV12-4	.	TRBD1	CASSPLQGIQPQHF	TGTGCCAGCAGCCCATTACAGGGGATTCAGCCCCAGCATTTT
TRBJ2-3	TRBV24-1	.	.	CATSERKSDTQYF	TGTGCCACCAGTGAGAGGAAATCAGATACGCAGTATTTT
TRBJ1-2	TRBV12-3/TRBV12-4	.	.	CASSTGFWAGGYTF	TGTGCCAGCAGTACGGGTTTTTGGGCCGGGGGCTACACCTTC
TRBJ2-5	TRBV5-1	.	.	CASSLGGAGTQETQYF	TGCGCCAGCAGCTTGGGGGGTGCCGGGACCCAAGAGACCCAGTACTTC
TRBJ1-1	TRBV18	few	.	CASSPQATEAFF	TGTGCCAGCTCACCGCAGGCGACAGAAGCTTTCTTT
TRBJ1-5	TRBV12-5	.	.	CASGLYRNQPQHF	TGTGCTAGTGGTTTATACAGAAATCAGCCCCAGCATTTT
TRBJ2-7	TRBV20-1	.	.	CSAWTAYEQYF	TGCAGTGCCTGGACAGCATACGAGCAGTACTTC
TRBJ2-3	TRBV7-3	.	.	CASSFSSEADTQYF	TGTGCCAGCAGCTTCTCTAGCGAAGCAGATACGCAGTATTTT
TRBJ1-2	TRBV27	.	.	CASSLRVPREGYGYTF	TGTGCCAGCAGTTTACGAGTGCCCCGGGAGGGCTATGGCTACACCTTC
TRBJ1-3	TRBV10-2	many	TRBD1	CASSRGLDGNTIYF	TGCGCCAGCAGCAGGGGGCTGGATGGAAACACCATATATTTT
TRBJ1-1	TRBV5-1	few	.	CASSLEALNTEAFF	TGCGCCAGCAGCTTGGAGGCGCTGAACACTGAAGCTTTCTTT
TRBJ2-5	TRBV5-1	few	.	CASSYGRRQETQYF	TGCGCCAGCAGCTACGGACGGAGGCAAGAGACCCAGTACTTC
TRBJ1-2	TRBV18	few	TRBD1	CASSPFTTGANYGYTF	TGTGCCAGCTCACCGTTCACGACAGGGGCCAACTATGGCTACACCTTC
TRBJ2-7	TRBV5-5	few	.	CASSFFQGDSSYEQYF	TGTGCCAGCAGCTTTTTTCAGGGCGACAGCTCCTACGAGCAGTACTTC
TRBJ2-1	TRBV20-1	.	TRBD2	CSASGGDSNEQFF	TGCAGTGCTTCGGGGGGAGATAGCAATGAGCAGTTCTTC
TRBJ2-5	TRBV5-1	few	TRBD1	CASSFQGVGETQYF	TGCGCCAGCAGCTTTCAGGGGGTTGGAGAGACCCAGTACTTC
TRBJ2-1	TRBV12-3/TRBV12-4	many	.	CASSFEVRGEQFF	TGTGCCAGCAGTTTCGAGGTGCGGGGTGAGCAGTTCTTC
TRBJ2-1	TRBV10-1	.	TRBD2	CASSGRTSGLSSYNEQFF	TGCGCCAGCAGTGGCCGGACTAGCGGGCTCAGCTCCTACAATGAGCAGTTCTTC
TRBJ1-1	TRBV7-9	.	.	CASSLERQNTEAFF	TGTGCCAGCAGCTTAGAACGGCAGAACACTGAAGCTTTCTTT
TRBJ2-3	TRBV10-3	many	.	CAIRGGGADTQYF	TGTGCCATCAGGGGGGGCGGGGCAGATACGCAGTATTTT
TRBJ2-5	TRBV29-1	few	.	CSVRGGGPRQTQYF	TGCAGCGTTAGGGGGGGAGGCCCCCGGCAGACCCAGTACTTC
TRBJ2-2	TRBV9	few	.	CASSGQGYAGELFF	TGTGCCAGCAGCGGGCAGGGGTATGCCGGGGAGCTGTTTTTT
TRBJ2-3	TRBV4-1	few	TRBD2	CASSQEPPIAGGDTQYF	TGCGCCAGCAGCCAAGAGCCCCCTATAGCGGGGGGAGATACGCAGTATTTT
TRBJ1-4	TRBV5-1	few	.	CASSLQRAGEKLFF	TGCGCCAGCAGCTTACAGAGAGCGGGTGAAAAACTGTTTTTT
TRBJ2-1	TRBV7-2	.	.	CASSLGGGHYNGQFF	TGTGCCAGCAGCCTCGGCGGGGGCCACTACAATGGGCAGTTCTTC
TRBJ2-5	TRBV6-2/TRBV6-3	few	TRBD2	CASSRELTSPAQYF	TGTGCCAGCAGCCGCGAACTGACTAGCCCAGCCCAGTACTTC
TRBJ1-4	TRBV30	.	TRBD1	CAWGQGDEKLFF	TGTGCCTGGGGACAGGGAGACGAAAAACTGTTTTTT
TRBJ1-2	TRBV7-9	.	TRBD1	CASSRTGGGHYGYTF	TGTGCCAGCAGCCGGACAGGGGGCGGACACTATGGCTACACCTTC
TRBJ1-5	TRBV12-3/TRBV12-4	.	.	CASTTPGQPQHF	TGTGCCAGCACCACGCCGGGACAGCCCCAGCATTTT
TRBJ2-2	TRBV6-2/TRBV6-3	few	.	CASTLWGYSTGELFF	TGTGCCAGCACCCTCTGGGGCTATAGCACCGGGGAGCTGTTTTTT
TRBJ1-6	TRBV9	.	TRBD1	CASSVRLWTGGRSPLHF	TGTGCCAGCAGCGTCAGACTGTGGACAGGGGGACGATCACCCCTCCACTTT
TRBJ2-1	TRBV5-1	.	.	CASSFPREEQFF	TGCGCCAGCAGCTTCCCCAGAGAAGAGCAGTTCTTC
TRBJ2-3	TRBV20-1	.	TRBD2	CSARGLAGDTDTQYF	TGCAGTGCTAGAGGGCTAGCGGGGGACACAGATACGCAGTATTTT
TRBJ2-3	TRBV7-2	.	.	CASSLLGGLSPDTQYF	TGTGCCAGCAGCTTATTGGGCGGACTAAGCCCAGATACGCAGTATTTT
TRBJ1-4	TRBV12-3/TRBV12-4	few	.	CASTLGGSRATNEKLFF	TGTGCCAGCACTCTTGGGGGCAGCCGTGCAACTAATGAAAAACTGTTTTTT
TRBJ2-7	TRBV2	.	.	CASSEAQLVSHF	TGTGCCAGCAGTGAAGCCCAACTAGTTAGTCACTTC
TRBJ2-2	TRBV4-3	few	.	CASSQRPGPTAGELFF	TGCGCCAGCAGCCAACGCCCGGGACCTACCGCCGGGGAGCTGTTTTTT
TRBJ1-1	TRBV5-1	.	.	CASRESDLDTEAFF	TGCGCCAGCAGAGAGTCGGATTTGGACACTGAAGCTTTCTTT
TRBJ1-3	TRBV2	.	.	CASRTFRSGNTIYF	TGTGCCAGCAGGACCTTCCGCTCTGGAAACACCATATATTTT